This T cell receptor beta chain emerged from a study of response to subunit inactivated influenza vaccine. TCRdb re-analysed the RT-PCR reads in MiXCR, keeping a single row per CDR3 protein. The data show about 180,000 distinct CDR3 sequences, with nearly 9.5% seen just once and about 11% held by the top ten. For this clonotype: The antigen is unknown.

Trimming left V 1 base short and J 1 base short, with 10 bases between. Germline CDR1 SGHAT, CDR2 FQNNGV. The CDR3 length is 15 residues. Study findings and constraints: There was a suggestion from the authors that each seasonal influenza vaccination recruits few new T cells.

The gene calls are TRBV11-2 and TRBJ1-1, with no clear D. This material consisted of non-naive T cells sorted from PBMCs, taken on the day of vaccination. This receptor was taken from a man aged 50-60 years who received an inactivated influenza vaccine. CDR3 in DNA: TGTGCCAGCAGCTTAGTGGCAGGACGGAACACTGAAGCTTTCTTT. This translates into CASSLVAGRNTEAFF.